Following are 2 T cell receptor beta chains from one sample sequenced in a study of T cell responses to AZD1222 COVID-19 vaccine (dated by TCRdb to about 2021). The time point label on this specimen signifies: baseline before first vaccination. Preparation of the library involved the immunoSEQ multiplex PCR assay. This immuneACCESS table, as held by TCRdb, lists in-frame sequences with V and J called but not all clones. Of the missing ones, under half trace to an unresolved V gene in checked studies; the others have no known cause. In this sample the table shows under 150,000 clones, 90% of which occur a single time. The leading ten clones occupy roughly 7.8% of the sample. The sequenced sample was peripheral blood, obtained on day 0 of AZD1222 vaccination. Every receptor here comes from an adult in good health.

The chain uses TRBV9 and TRBJ1-2; TRBD1 matches at 9 bases. The germline gives CDR1 SGDLS, CDR2 YYNGEE. Germline trimming cut 4 bases from V and 5 bases from J; bases unmatched to any gene: 3. This CDR3 is 13 amino acids long. CDR3 coding DNA: TGTGCCAGCAGCACGACAGGGGGATATGGCTACACCTTC. Residues: CASSTTGGYGYTF. Drawing the rest from reference TRBV9 and TRBJ1-2, the complete variable domain is DSGVTQTPKHLITATGQRVTLRCSPRSGDLSVYWYQQSLDQGLQFLIQYYNGEERAKGNILERFSAQQFPDLHSELNLSSLELGDSALYFCASSTTGGYGYTFGSGTRLTVV.

The chain carries TRBV2 and TRBJ1-4; 7 bases match TRBD1. Trimming took 0 bases from V and 2 from J; bases not matched to a gene: 15. CDR3 length: 20 amino acids. From germline, CDR1 is SNHLY and CDR2 FYNNEI. CDR3 protein: CASSEASRQGRLSTNEKLFF. The CDR3 DNA reads TGTGCCAGCAGTGAAGCGTCCCGACAGGGAAGATTATCGACTAATGAAAAACTGTTTTTT. Based on the CDR3 plus reference TRBV2 and TRBJ1-4, the full variable domain is EPEVTQTPSHQVTQMGQEVILRCVPISNHLYFYWYRQILGQKVEFLVSFYNNEISEKSEIFDDQFSVERPDGSNFTLKIRSTKLEDSAMYFCASSEASRQGRLSTNEKLFFGSGTQLSVL.